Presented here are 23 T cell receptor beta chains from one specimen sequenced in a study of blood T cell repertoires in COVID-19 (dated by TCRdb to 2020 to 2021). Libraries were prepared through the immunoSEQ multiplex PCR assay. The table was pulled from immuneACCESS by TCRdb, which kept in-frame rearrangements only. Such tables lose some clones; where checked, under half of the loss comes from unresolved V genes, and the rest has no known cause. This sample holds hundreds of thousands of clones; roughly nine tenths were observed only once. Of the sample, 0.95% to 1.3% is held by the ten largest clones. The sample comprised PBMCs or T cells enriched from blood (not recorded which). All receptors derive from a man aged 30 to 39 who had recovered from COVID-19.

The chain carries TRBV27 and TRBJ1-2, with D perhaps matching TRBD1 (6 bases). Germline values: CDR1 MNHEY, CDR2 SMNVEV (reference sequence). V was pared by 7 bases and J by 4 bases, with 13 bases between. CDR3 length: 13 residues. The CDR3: CASTKQGGYGYTF. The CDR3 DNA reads TGTGCCAGCACAAAACAGGGTGGCTATGGCTACACCTTC.

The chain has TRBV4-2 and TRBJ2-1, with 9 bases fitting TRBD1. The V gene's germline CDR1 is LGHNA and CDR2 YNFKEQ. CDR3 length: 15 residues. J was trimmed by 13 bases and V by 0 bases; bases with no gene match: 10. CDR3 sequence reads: CASSQDPQGAIGQFF. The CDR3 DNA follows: TGTGCCAGCAGCCAAGACCCACAGGGGGCGATTGGACAGTTCTTC.

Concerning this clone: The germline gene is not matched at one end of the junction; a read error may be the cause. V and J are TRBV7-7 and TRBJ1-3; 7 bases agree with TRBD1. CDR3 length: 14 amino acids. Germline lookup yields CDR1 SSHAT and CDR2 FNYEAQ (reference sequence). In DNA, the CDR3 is TGTGCTAGCAGCTTAACAGGGGCTGGAAACACCATATATTTT. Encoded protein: CASSLTGAGNTIYF.

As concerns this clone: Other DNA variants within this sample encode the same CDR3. CDR3: CASSEGLAGYEQYF. The CDR3 nucleotides read TGTGCCAGCAGTGAAGGACTAGCGGGCTACGAGCAGTACTTC. This chain links TRBV2 with TRBJ2-7; 10 nucleotides agree with TRBD2. Germline V lookup: CDR1 SNHLY, CDR2 FYNNEI. The CDR3 covers 14 residues. Trimming removed 1 base from V and 3 bases from J; junction bases left unmatched: 0.

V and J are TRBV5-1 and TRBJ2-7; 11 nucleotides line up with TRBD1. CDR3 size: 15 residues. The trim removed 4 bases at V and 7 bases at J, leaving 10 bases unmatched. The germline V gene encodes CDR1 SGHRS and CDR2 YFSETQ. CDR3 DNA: TGCGCCAGCAGCATACCCGGGACAGGGGGAAGGGAGCAGTACTTC. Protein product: CASSIPGTGGREQYF.

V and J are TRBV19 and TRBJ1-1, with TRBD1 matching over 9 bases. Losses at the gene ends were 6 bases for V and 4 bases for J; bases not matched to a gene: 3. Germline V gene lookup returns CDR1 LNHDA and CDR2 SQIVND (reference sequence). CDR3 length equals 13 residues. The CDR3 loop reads CASRGQGTTEAFF. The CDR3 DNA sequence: TGTGCCAGTAGGGGACAGGGCACCACTGAAGCTTTCTTT.

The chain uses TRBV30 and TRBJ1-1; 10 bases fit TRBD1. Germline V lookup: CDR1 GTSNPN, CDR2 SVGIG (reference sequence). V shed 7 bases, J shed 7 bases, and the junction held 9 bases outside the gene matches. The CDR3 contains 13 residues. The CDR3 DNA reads TGTGCCTACAGCGGACAGGGGGGAAGTGAAGCTTTCTTT. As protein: CAYSGQGGSEAFF. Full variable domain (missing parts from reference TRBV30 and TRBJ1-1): SQTIHQWPATLVQPVGSPLSLECTVEGTSNPNLYWYRQAAGRGLQLLFYSVGIGQISSEVPQNLSASRPQDRQFILSSKKLLLSDSGFYLCAYSGQGGSEAFFGQGTRLTVV.

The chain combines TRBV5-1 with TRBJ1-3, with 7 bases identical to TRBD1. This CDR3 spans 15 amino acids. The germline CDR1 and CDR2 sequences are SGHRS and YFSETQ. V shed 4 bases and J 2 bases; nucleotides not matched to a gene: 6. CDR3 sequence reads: CASSAGTATGNTIYF. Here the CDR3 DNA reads TGCGCCAGCAGCGCAGGGACAGCCACTGGAAACACCATATATTTT.

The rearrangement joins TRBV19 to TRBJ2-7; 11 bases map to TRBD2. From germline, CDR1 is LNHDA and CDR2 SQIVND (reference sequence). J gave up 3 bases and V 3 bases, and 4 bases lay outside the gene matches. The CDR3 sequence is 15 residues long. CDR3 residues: CASSMGTSGGYEQYF. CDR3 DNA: TGTGCCAGTAGTATGGGGACTAGCGGAGGCTACGAGCAGTACTTC.

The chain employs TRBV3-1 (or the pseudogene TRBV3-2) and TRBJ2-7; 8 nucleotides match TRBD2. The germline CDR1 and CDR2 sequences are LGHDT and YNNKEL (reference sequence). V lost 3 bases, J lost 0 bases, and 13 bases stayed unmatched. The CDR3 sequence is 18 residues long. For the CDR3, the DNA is TGTGCCAGCAGCCAGAGCCCCGGACTAGCTGACTACTCCTACGAGCAGTACTTC. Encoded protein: CASSQSPGLADYSYEQYF.

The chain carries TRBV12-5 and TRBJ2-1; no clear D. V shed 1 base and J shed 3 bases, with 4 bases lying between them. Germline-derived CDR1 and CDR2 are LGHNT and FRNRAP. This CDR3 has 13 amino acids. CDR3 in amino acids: CASGLAGYNEQFF. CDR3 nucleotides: TGTGCTAGTGGTTTGGCCGGCTACAATGAGCAGTTCTTC.

CDR3 amino acids: CASRTGKFGYGYTF. The CDR3 coding sequence is TGTGCCAGCAGGACAGGGAAGTTCGGCTATGGCTACACCTTC. The chain has TRBV28 and TRBJ1-2, with 7 bases identical to TRBD1. CDR3 size: 14 residues. Per germline, CDR1 MDHEN and CDR2 SYDVKM. The V segment lost 6 bases and the J segment 4 bases; nucleotides outside the gene matches: 8.

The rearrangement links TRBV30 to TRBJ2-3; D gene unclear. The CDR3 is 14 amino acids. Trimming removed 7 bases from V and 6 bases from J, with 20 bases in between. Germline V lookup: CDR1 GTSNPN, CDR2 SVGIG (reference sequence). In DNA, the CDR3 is TGTGCCTCAAATTCGGCGGCACCCGGGGATACGCAGTATTTT. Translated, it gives CASNSAAPGDTQYF. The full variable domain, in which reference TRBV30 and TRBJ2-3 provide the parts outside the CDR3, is SQTIHQWPATLVQPVGSPLSLECTVEGTSNPNLYWYRQAAGRGLQLLFYSVGIGQISSEVPQNLSASRPQDRQFILSSKKLLLSDSGFYLCASNSAAPGDTQYFGPGTRLTVL.

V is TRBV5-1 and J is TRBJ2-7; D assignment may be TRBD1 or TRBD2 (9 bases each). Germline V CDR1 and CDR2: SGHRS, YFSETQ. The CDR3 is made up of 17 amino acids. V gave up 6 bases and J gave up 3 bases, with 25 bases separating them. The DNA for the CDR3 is TGCGCCAGCACGGGACAGGGCGCGCGGGAGGGCCTCTACGAGCAGTACTTC. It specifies CASTGQGAREGLYEQYF.

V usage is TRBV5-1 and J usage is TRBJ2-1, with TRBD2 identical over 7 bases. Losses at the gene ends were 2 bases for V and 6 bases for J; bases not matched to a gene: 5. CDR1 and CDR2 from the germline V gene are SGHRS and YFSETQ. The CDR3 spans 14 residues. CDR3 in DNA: TGCGCCAGCAGCTTTGGCAGGGAGGGCAATGAGCAGTTCTTC. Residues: CASSFGREGNEQFF.

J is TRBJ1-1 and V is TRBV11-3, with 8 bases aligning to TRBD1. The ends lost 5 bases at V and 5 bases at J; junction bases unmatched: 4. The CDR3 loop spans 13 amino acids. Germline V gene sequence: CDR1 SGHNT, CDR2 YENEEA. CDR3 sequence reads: CASSATGGTEAFF. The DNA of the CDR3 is TGTGCCAGCAGCGCTACAGGGGGAACTGAAGCTTTCTTT.

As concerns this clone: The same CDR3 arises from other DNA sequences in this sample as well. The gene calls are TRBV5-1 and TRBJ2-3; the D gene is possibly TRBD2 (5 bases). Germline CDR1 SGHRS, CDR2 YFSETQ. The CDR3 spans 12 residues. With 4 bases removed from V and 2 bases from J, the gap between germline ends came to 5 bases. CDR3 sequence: CASSRDTDTQYF. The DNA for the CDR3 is TGCGCCAGCAGCCGGGACACAGATACGCAGTATTTT.

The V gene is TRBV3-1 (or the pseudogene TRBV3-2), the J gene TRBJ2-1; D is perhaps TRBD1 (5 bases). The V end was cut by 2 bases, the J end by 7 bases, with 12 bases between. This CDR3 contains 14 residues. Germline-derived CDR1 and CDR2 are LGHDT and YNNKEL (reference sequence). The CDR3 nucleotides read TGTGCCAGCAGCCAAAATGGGGCTTGGAATGAGCAGTTCTTC. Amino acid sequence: CASSQNGAWNEQFF.

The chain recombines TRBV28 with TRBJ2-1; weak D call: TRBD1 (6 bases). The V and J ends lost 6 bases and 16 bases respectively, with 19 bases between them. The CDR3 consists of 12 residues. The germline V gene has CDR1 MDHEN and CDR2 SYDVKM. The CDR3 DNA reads TGTGCCAGCAGCCCACAGGTCCCAGGGGTTTTCTTC. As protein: CASSPQVPGVFF.

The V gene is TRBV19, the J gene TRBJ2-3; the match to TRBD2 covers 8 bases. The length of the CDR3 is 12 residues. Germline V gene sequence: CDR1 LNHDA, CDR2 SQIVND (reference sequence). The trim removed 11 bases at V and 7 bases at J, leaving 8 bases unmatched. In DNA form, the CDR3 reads TGTGCCGTCTTAGCGGGACGAAATACGCAGTATTTT. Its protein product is CAVLAGRNTQYF.

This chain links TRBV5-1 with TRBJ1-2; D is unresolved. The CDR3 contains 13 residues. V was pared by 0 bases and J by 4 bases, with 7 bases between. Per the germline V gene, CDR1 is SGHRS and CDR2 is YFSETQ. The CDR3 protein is CASSLAVVYGYTF. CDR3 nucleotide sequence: TGCGCCAGCAGCTTGGCGGTTGTCTATGGCTACACCTTC.

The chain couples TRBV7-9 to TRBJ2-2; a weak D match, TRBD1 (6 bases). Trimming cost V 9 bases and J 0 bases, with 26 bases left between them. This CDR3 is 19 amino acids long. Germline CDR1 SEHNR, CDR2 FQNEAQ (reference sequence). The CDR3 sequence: CARGGERQDLRSNTGELFF. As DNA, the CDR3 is TGTGCCAGAGGGGGAGAAAGACAGGACCTAAGATCGAACACCGGGGAGCTGTTTTTT.

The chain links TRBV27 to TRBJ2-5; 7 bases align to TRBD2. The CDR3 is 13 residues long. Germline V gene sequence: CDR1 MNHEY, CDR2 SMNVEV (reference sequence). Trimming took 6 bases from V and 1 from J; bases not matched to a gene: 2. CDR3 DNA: TGTGCCAGCAGGACTAGCAGCCAAGAGACCCAGTACTTC. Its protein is CASRTSSQETQYF.